This TCR beta chain comes out of a study of molecular identifiers for immune sequencing clone quantification. The CDR3 is 14 residues long. After removal of 3 bases from V and 6 bases from J, the junction contained 5 bases not matched to a gene. This clonotype was seen repeatedly, ten times or more. Its antigen is as yet unknown. Each library that profiled naive CD8 cells came from roughly 20,000 to 1,000,000 sorted cells with 10%, 30% or 50% RNA. Sorted naive CD8 T cells were those defined as CD8+CD4-CCR7+CD45RA+. It was with previously described methods and listed TCR primers that bulk TCR libraries were made. TCRdb re-called the PCR reads with MiXCR, one entry per CDR3 protein. The sample has nearly 650,000 distinct CDR3 sequences, 25% seen once. General study points: Clones that exceeded 20 RNA copies held over 97% of effector molecules, yet under 1% in naive cells.

V is TRBV12-3 or TRBV12-4 and J is TRBJ2-1; 7 bases agree with TRBD1. This receptor was identified in a human donor in good health. Some libraries in this study had Jurkat cell RNA spiked in. Sequencing was carried out using naive CD8+ T cells from blood, with Jurkat cell RNA spiked in. Documented subset: FACS-sorted CD8+CD4-CCR7+CD45RA+ naive T cells. CDR3 loop: CASSFPGQFNEQFF. As DNA, the CDR3 is TGTGCCAGCAGTTTTCCGGGACAGTTCAATGAGCAGTTCTTC.